This T cell receptor (beta chain) was profiled in a study of PD-L1 blockade in urothelial cancer. Study-level information: Enrolled patients had been treated previously with 0 to 3 chemotherapy regimens. Researchers looked at the blood 3 weeks (second dose) and 6 weeks after treatment began. Blood samples had a median of approximately 150,000 T cells, 75,000 to 90,000 unique TCRs, and clonality roughly 0.088.

The germline V gene encodes CDR1 SGHNT and CDR2 YYREEE (reference sequence). The CDR3 covers 15 residues. V shed 1 base and J 6 bases; nucleotides not matched to a gene: 5. This clone was found once. Produced via immunoSEQ multiplex PCR; TCRdb's table is partial and in-frame only. This table has roughly 100,000 clones, around 85% appearing once. The chain is built from TRBV5-4 and TRBJ2-7; TRBD2 aligns across 12 bases. The sample consisted of PBMCs, taken around atezolizumab (anti-PD-L1) treatment. This clonotype was sampled from a man aged 45 to 65 with urothelial cancer. CDR3 region: CASSLPGLAGPEQYF. The CDR3 DNA is TGTGCCAGCAGCTTGCCTGGACTAGCGGGACCCGAGCAGTACTTC.